These T cell receptor beta chains were read from a single sample in a study of T cell repertoires in cytomegalovirus infection. TCRdb reprocessed the reads via MiXCR and lists one record per CDR3 protein. The profile shows a few hundred thousand distinct CDR3 sequences, about 33% of them singletons. Their recognized antigens are unknown. This sample comprised cultured PBMCs, obtained from culture after CMV antigen stimulation. The source is a human donor in good health (CMV status not recorded). Some clones in this sample may be carry-over from other donors' samples. The CDR3 runs from the conserved cysteine through the conserved F or W. A D gene is named only where the DNA matches it firmly. Part of the rows lack a size; the others show once, few, many or a class for expanded clones.

j_gene | d_gene | abundance | v_gene | CDR3nt | CDR3aa
TRBJ2-2 | NA | few | TRBV7-2 | TGTGCCAGCAGCTTATTCCCTAATTCCGGGGAGCTGTTTTTT | CASSLFPNSGELFF
TRBJ1-2 | NA | NA | TRBV28 | TGTGCCAGCGAATCTTTAGGGGTTAACTATGGCTACACCTTC | CASESLGVNYGYTF
TRBJ2-3 | TRBD2 | few | TRBV20-1 | TGCAGTGCTAGAAGTCCTAGCGGGAGGCTTCCTACAGATACGCAGTATTTT | CSARSPSGRLPTDTQYF
TRBJ2-5 | TRBD2 | few | TRBV6-5 | TGTGCCAGCAGCCCAAGAGGGACTAGCGGGAATCCCACCCAGTACTTC | CASSPRGTSGNPTQYF
TRBJ2-5 | NA | NA | TRBV2 | TGTGCCAGCAGAGTTGGGTCGACGTCAGAGACCCAGTACTTC | CASRVGSTSETQYF
TRBJ1-1 | TRBD1 | once | TRBV10-3 | TGTGCCATCAGTGCCTCGACAGGGTTGGACACTGAAGCTTTCTTT | CAISASTGLDTEAFF
TRBJ2-3 | TRBD2 | NA | TRBV7-6 | TGTGCCAGCAGCTTACAGACGGGAGGGCTCACAGATACGCAGTATTTT | CASSLQTGGLTDTQYF
TRBJ1-6 | NA | few | TRBV14 | TGTGCCAGCGGCCTCAGGGGTTTCGGATCACCCCTCCACTTT | CASGLRGFGSPLHF
TRBJ2-7 | TRBD2 | NA | TRBV19 | TGTGCCAGCAGCCGCGGGGGAACCTACGAGCAGTACTTC | CASSRGGTYEQYF
TRBJ1-5 | TRBD1 | few | TRBV10-2 | TGCGCCAGCAGTGAGATTGGGACAGACTACCAGCATTTT | CASSEIGTDYQHF
TRBJ1-6 | NA | few | TRBV20-1 | TGCAGTGCTAGGGGATTCGGGACACAAGTAACGATTAATTCACCCCTCCACTTT | CSARGFGTQVTINSPLHF
TRBJ2-3 | NA | NA | TRBV10-3 | TGTGCCATCAGCCGGGGCGGTGACCTCACAGATACGCAGTATTTT | CAISRGGDLTDTQYF
TRBJ1-1 | TRBD1 | many | TRBV7-9 | TGTGCCAGCAGCTACCCGACAGGGGACCAGAACACTGAAGCTTTCTTT | CASSYPTGDQNTEAFF
TRBJ2-3 | NA | many | TRBV11-3 | TGTGCCAGCAGCTCCCCTCCACTAGCAGGAATCACAGATACGCAGTATTTT | CASSSPPLAGITDTQYF
TRBJ2-7 | NA | many | TRBV7-9 | TGTGCCAGCAGTTTAACCGGGGAGCAGTACTTC | CASSLTGEQYF
TRBJ2-1 | NA | once | TRBV6-2/TRBV6-3 | TGTGCCAGCAAGTGGGGGAGAATAAACAATGAGCAGTTCTTC | CASKWGRINNEQFF
TRBJ1-1 | NA | NA | TRBV15 | TGTGCCACCAGCAGAGATGGTTGGGGGCAGGTCATGAGCACTGAAGCTTTCTTT | CATSRDGWGQVMSTEAFF